This TCR beta chain was observed in a study of neurological immune-mediated disorders. Study overall: Of the multiple sclerosis patients, 34 in total, roughly 30 were relapsing-remitting and 3 were secondary progressive.

Synthesis of cDNA was performed by 5'RACE using 10-nucleotide random UMIs. TCRdb re-derived calls from the 5' RACE reads in MiXCR, one entry per CDR3 protein. Altogether about 58,000 distinct CDR3 sequences are present, around 3.4% being singletons, with the ten largest covering approximately 7.1%. Judged by abundance, this clonotype is medium-sized (0.01 to 0.1%). Its antigen is as yet unknown. Germline lookup yields CDR1 SQVTM and CDR2 ANQGSEA. The CDR3 spans 13 residues. Deletions cut 1 base from V and 3 bases from J, with 8 bases between. Study outcomes and limitations: Subjects shared no identical expanded-clone CDR3 amino acid sequences, suggesting private TCR-beta repertoires in all groups. There was no clinical or MRI feature that was associated with the multiple sclerosis repertoire cluster.

Specimen: PBMCs. The TCR originated in an older woman with multiple sclerosis. The V and J genes are TRBV29-1 and TRBJ2-3; D not certain. CDR3: CSVEGAETDTQYF. The CDR3 nucleotides read TGCAGCGTTGAAGGGGCGGAGACAGATACGCAGTATTTT.